This T cell receptor beta chain was sequenced for a study of naive and memory T cell subsets. Study-wide points: Expression changes during T cell differentiation may affect RNA-based TCR counts. Diversity fell and Gini index rose from naive through CM, EM, EMRA.

An equimolar mix of two oligonucleotides served as the beta constant-region primer for TRBC1 and TRBC2. Ligated cDNA was amplified by four rounds of PCR with nested alpha and beta constant-region primers and SP2. A single record per CDR3 protein comes from TCRdb applying MiXCR to the UMI-ligation and nested PCR reads. The profile covers 20,000 to 25,000 distinct CDR3 sequences, with 7% to 10% appearing a single time and 22% taken by the ten largest. Four subsets defined by CD45RA and CD27 were sorted after CD3, CD4, CD8 and live/dead staining. Concerning this clonotype: Its antigen remains unidentified.

This CDR3 spans 13 amino acids. The germline V and J ends were trimmed by 2 bases and 6 bases, with 8 bases remaining between them. Germline values: CDR1 SGHRS, CDR2 YFSETQ. V usage is TRBV5-1 and J usage is TRBJ2-2; possible D gene TRBD1, 5 bases. The receptor's source is a human donor in good health. The specimen was central memory CD8+ T cells from blood. In nucleotides, the CDR3 is TGCGCCAGCAGCTTTCAGGGCCCCGGGGAGCTGTTTTTT. Translating it yields CASSFQGPGELFF.